The present T cell receptor (beta chain) was sequenced within a study of shared clonotypes between healthy human individuals. The overall study: The study used three CD4 naive, three CD4 memory, two CD8 naive and one CD8 memory plate per donor. Findings and limits, study-wide: On the whole, naive subsets had larger estimated richness than memory subsets had. The study found lower generation probabilities in non-shared clonotypes than in those shared by all four donors.

DNA at roughly 0.2 ug, approximately 30,000 T cell genomes, went into sorted-subset replicate PCRs. Clones were read by immunoSEQ multiplex PCR, and TCRdb kept only the in-frame ones, dropping some. Counted here are 2 million to 3 million clones, roughly 93% occurring once; the ten biggest clones make up approximately 0.35%. Deletions cut 5 bases from V and 2 bases from J, with 11 bases between. Germline V gene lookup returns CDR1 SEHNR and CDR2 FQNEAQ (reference sequence). The CDR3 is made up of 14 amino acids. Concerning this clone: Its antigen is unknown.

The rearrangement joins TRBV7-9 to TRBJ2-3, with D uncertain. This clonotype originated in a man younger than 35 in good health. Some clones in this sample may be carry-over from other donors' samples. Source material: naive CD4+ T cells from PBMCs. Subset defined: CD45RA+ positively selected. The CDR3 loop reads CASSPRADTDTQYF. CDR3 bases: TGTGCCAGCAGCCCCCGTGCAGACACAGATACGCAGTATTTT.